The 5 T cell receptor beta chains presented below share a single source sample, sequenced in a study of T cell responses to AZD1222 COVID-19 vaccine. Data came from immunoSEQ multiplex PCR; TCRdb stores just in-frame clones and leaves some out. Here the sample spans 50,000 to 65,000 clones, 75% to 95% being singletons. The sequencing used peripheral blood, collected 28 days after the second dose of the MenACWY control vaccine. The source of these receptors is an adult who received the MenACWY meningococcal vaccine as a control.

A single count supports this clone. V gene TRBV6-4 combines with J gene TRBJ1-5; no reliable D call. The germline V gene has CDR1 MRHNA and CDR2 SNTAGT. The CDR3 is 13 residues long. With 5 bases removed from V and 4 bases from J, the gap between germline ends came to 9 bases. The CDR3 reads CASSSQVNQPQHF. DNA of the CDR3: TGTGCCAGCAGTTCTCAGGTTAATCAGCCCCAGCATTTT.

This rearrangement joins TRBV9 to TRBJ1-2; D is undetermined. The CDR3 loop spans 11 amino acids. Deletions cut 3 bases from V and 3 bases from J, with 3 bases between. Germline-derived CDR1 and CDR2 are SGDLS and YYNGEE. This CDR3 reads CASSDHYGYTF. The CDR3 DNA is TGTGCCAGCAGCGATCACTATGGCTACACCTTC.

The V gene is TRBV12-3 or TRBV12-4, the J gene TRBJ1-2; possibly TRBD1 for D (5 bases). The CDR3 spans 13 residues. Deletions cut 4 bases from V and 6 bases from J, with 12 bases between. The CDR3 bases are TGTGCCAGCAGTTCCCCGGGACCCCATGGCTACACCTTC. Translating gives CASSSPGPHGYTF.

In this sample, this clone turned up once. The CDR3 DNA reads TGTGCCAGTAAAGGGGGCGGGAACACCGGGGAGCTGTTTTTT. Amino acid sequence: CASKGGGNTGELFF. The V and J genes are TRBV19 and TRBJ2-2; 7 nucleotides align to TRBD1. From germline, CDR1 is LNHDA and CDR2 SQIVND (reference sequence). With V trimmed by 7 bases and J by 1 base, 3 bases remained unmatched. The CDR3 length is 14 residues.

In its sample, this clone was seen once. The CDR3 loop reads CAISELGGTDTQYF. Here the CDR3 DNA reads TGTGCCATCAGCGAGCTTGGGGGCACAGATACGCAGTATTTT. The V call is TRBV10-3, the J call TRBJ2-3; D is unclear. This CDR3 has 14 amino acids. Germline CDR1 ENHRY, CDR2 SYGVKD. The ends were cut back, 6 bases at V and 1 base at J, with 11 bases in the middle.